What follows describes a single T cell receptor (beta chain). Its antigen specificity is not known. At one boundary the junction diverges from the germline segment, which might be a read error. The sample comes from a study of blood T cells in healthy people across ages (dated by TCRdb to about 2015). Background on the whole study: In model experiments, template switching captured about one uniquely barcoded TCR beta cDNA molecule for every two T cells. The study measured age-related changes in TCR beta repertoire diversity using deep sequencing normalized with unique cDNA molecular identifiers. The donors were split into four age groups: young (average approximately 16 years), middle-aged (roughly 40), aged (about 56) and long-lived (approximately 80). Donors of different ages were randomly distributed across sequencing lanes to avoid experimental bias. Using the same blood draw, the study looked at two additional independent replicas of 1 million unique cDNA reads for two donors, one aged 18 to 30 and the other aged 80 or older. What the study reported, not specific to this receptor: As age increased, observed TCR beta diversity per million T cells dropped in a roughly linear way, and a significant reduction was already evident by age roughly 36. Because the CMV infection status of the donors was unknown, age-related changes in expanded clonotypes may potentially have been confounded. Estimates of total diversity based on one million sequenced T cells were considered lower bounds and underestimates. Observed TCR beta diversity correlated strongly with the percentage of naive T cells measured by flow cytometry. Since profiling was done on bulk unsorted PBMCs, naive and antigen-experienced compartments could not be conclusively compared. Compared with the aged group, the long-lived group had more naive CD4+ T cells, fewer expanded clones and increased TCR diversity, a pattern suggesting age selection.

The roughly 42 donors, aged roughly 6 to 95 years, were systemically healthy Caucasian individuals from Russia. Each donor gave 9 to 10 milliliters of peripheral blood, collected into EDTA-treated Vacutainer tubes. Ficoll-Paque density-gradient centrifugation was used to isolate PBMCs, with at least 6.5 million per sample. Trizol reagent was used to extract total RNA from PBMCs, with at least 5.5 micrograms per sample. Naive CD45RAhigh/CD27high T cell percentages were measured by flow cytometry on a PBMC aliquot from every donor. Reading from cysteine to phenylalanine, the CDR3 counts 12 amino acids. Only the CDR3 portion is preserved as DNA: 36 bases, with reading frame beginning at the first base. The CDR1 and CDR2 encoded by the germline V gene are SGHTA and FQGNSA. Preparation of the library involved 5' RACE. Instrument on record: Illumina HiSeq 2500. The second PCR ran for roughly 7 to 12 cycles and used a J-beta primer mix along with a sample-barcoded 5' primer. A unique molecular identifier was introduced onto each TCR beta cDNA molecule by a template-switch 5' adaptor carrying 12 random nucleotides. Each sample yielded at least 2.5 million CDR3-containing paired-end reads. All of the RNA was converted into first-strand cDNA using the Mint cDNA synthesis kit, with a TRBC-specific oligonucleotide serving as the primer. Following uracil-DNA glycosylase treatment, a first 18-cycle PCR with universal primers M1SS and BC2_uni_R was performed on all cDNA. The study's processing was this. Normalization of each sample was performed by random selection of 1 million high-quality reads, each carrying a distinct molecular identifier. Instead of being binned into consensus sequences, reads that shared molecular identifiers were thrown out. MiTCR, set to a Q25 quality threshold and the strictest error-elimination algorithm, was used for CDR3 identification, clonotype clustering and error correction. Lower-bound total TCR beta diversity was estimated with a nonparametric unseen species model using Euler transformation. TCRdb reanalyzed the raw reads on its own, using fastp at Q25 for trimming and MiXCR for clone calling, and kept in-frame beta chains. CDR3 protein sequences are deduplicated, and each keeps its most common genes and DNA. TCRdb's processing, not the study's, gives the V and J calls here. This sample lists about 970,000 distinct CDR3 sequences; about 51% were detected once. The top ten clones comprise 20% to 25% of the sample.

The chain couples TRBV7-2 to TRBJ1-4; a tentative D call is TRBD1 (6 bases match). The receptor was derived from a woman aged 60-70 years in good health. The specimen sequenced was blood. The bases are TGTGCCAGCAGTGTAGGGGGAGAAAAACCGTTTTTT. This gives the protein CASSVGGEKPFF.